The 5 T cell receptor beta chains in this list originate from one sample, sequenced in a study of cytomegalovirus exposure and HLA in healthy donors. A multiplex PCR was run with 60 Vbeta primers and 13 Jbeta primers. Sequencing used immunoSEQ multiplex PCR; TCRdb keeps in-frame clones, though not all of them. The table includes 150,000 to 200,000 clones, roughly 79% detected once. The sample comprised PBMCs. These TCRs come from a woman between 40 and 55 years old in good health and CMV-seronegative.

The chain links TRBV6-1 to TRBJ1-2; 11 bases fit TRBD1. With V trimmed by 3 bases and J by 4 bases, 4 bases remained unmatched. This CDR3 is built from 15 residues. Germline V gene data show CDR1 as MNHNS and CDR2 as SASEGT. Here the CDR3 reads CASSEGQGGLYGYTF. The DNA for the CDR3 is TGTGCCAGCAGTGAGGGACAGGGGGGACTCTATGGCTACACCTTC.

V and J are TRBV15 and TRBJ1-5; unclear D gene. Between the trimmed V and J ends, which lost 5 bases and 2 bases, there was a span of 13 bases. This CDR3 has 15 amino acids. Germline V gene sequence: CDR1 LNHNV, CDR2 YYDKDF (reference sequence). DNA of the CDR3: TGTGCCACCAGCGGAGGACTCGGGGGCAATCAGCCCCAGCATTTT. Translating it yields CATSGGLGGNQPQHF.

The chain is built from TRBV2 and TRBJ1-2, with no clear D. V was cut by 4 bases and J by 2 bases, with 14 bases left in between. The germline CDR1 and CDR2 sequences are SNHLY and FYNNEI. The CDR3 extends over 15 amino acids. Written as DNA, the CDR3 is TGTGCCAGCAGTGTTGCGGAGACGGAGAACTATGGCTACACCTTC. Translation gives CASSVAETENYGYTF.

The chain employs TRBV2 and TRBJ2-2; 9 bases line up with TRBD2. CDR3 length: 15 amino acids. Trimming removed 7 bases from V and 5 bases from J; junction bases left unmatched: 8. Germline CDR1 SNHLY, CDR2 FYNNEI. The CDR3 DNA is TGTGCCAGCACTTGGGCGGGAGGGGAGACCGGGGAGCTGTTTTTT. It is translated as CASTWAGGETGELFF. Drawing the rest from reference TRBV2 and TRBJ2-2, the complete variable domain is EPEVTQTPSHQVTQMGQEVILRCVPISNHLYFYWYRQILGQKVEFLVSFYNNEISEKSEIFDDQFSVERPDGSNFTLKIRSTKLEDSAMYFCASTWAGGETGELFFGEGSRLTVL.

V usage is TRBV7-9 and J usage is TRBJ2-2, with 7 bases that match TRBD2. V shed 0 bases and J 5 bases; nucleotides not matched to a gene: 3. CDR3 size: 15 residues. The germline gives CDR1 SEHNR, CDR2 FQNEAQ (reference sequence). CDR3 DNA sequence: TGTGCCAGCAGCTTAGCGAGCGGGATAACCGGGGAGCTGTTTTTT. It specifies CASSLASGITGELFF.